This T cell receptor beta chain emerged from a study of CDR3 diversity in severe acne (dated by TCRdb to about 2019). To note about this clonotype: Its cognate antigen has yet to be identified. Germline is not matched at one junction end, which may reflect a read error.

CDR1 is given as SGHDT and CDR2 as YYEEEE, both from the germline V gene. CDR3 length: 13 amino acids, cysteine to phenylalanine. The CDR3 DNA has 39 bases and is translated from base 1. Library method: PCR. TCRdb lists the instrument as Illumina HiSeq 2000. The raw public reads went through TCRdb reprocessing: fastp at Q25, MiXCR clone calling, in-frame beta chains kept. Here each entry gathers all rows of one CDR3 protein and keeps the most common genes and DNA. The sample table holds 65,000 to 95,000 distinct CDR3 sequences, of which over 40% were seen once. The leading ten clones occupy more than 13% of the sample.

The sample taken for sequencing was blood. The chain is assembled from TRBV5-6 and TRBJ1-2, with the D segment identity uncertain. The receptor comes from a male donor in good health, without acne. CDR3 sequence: CASSPRTADGHTF. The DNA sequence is TGTGCCAGCAGCCCGCGGACTGCAGATGGCCACACCTTC. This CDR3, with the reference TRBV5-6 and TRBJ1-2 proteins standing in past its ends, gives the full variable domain DAGVTQSPTHLIKTRGQQVTLRCSPKSGHDTVSWYQQALGQGPQFIFQYYEEEERQRGNFPDRFSGHQFPNYSSELNVNALLLGDSALYLCASSPRTADGHTFGSGTRLTVV.